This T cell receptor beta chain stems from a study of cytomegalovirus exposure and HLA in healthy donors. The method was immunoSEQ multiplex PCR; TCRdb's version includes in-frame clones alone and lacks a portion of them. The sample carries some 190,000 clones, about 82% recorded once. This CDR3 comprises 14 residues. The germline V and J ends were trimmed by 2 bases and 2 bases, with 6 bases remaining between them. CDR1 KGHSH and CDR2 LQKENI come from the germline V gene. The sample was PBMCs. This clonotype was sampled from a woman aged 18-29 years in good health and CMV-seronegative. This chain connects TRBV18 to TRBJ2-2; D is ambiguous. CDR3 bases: TGTGCCAGCTCACCAAGCGTTAACACCGGGGAGCTGTTTTTT. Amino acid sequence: CASSPSVNTGELFF.